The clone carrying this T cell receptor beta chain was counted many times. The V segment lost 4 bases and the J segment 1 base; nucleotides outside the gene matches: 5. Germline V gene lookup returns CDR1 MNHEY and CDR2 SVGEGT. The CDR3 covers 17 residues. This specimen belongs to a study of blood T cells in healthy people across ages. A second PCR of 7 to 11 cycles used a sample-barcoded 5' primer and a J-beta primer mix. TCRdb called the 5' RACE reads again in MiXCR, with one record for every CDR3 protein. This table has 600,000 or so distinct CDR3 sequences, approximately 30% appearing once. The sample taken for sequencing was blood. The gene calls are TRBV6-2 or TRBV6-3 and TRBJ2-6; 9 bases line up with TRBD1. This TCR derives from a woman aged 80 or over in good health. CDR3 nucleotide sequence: TGTGCCAGCAGTTGGGGACAGGGAGATTCTGGGGCCAACGTCCTGACTTTC. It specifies CASSWGQGDSGANVLTF.